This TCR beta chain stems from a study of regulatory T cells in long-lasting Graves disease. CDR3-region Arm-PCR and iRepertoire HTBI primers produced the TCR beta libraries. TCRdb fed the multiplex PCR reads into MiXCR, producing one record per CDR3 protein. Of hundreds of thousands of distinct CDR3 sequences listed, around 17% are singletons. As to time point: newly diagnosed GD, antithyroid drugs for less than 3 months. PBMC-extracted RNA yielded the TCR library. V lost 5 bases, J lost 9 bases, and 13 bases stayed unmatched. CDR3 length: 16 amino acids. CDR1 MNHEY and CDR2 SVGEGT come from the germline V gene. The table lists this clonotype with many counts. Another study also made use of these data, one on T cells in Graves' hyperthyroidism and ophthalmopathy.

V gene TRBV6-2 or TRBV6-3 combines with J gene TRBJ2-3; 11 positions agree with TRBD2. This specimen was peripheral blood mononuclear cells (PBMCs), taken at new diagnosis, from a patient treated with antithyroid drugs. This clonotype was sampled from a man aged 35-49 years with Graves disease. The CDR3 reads CASSETLAGDDRTQYF. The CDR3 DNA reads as TGTGCCAGCAGTGAGACACTAGCGGGGGATGATCGAACGCAGTATTTT.